The 20 T cell receptor beta chains presented below share a single source sample, sequenced in a study of T cell changes during pregnancy in multiple sclerosis (dated by TCRdb to between 2018 and 2021). The library was built by means of the immunoSEQ multiplex PCR assay. TCRdb took over this immuneACCESS table, retaining in-frame rearrangements with V and J assigned. Such tables are incomplete; in checked studies, under half of the missing clones stem from an unresolved V gene, and the remainder is unexplained. In this sample the table shows about 38,000 clones, roughly 89% of which occur a single time. The biggest ten clones account for over 0.45% of the sample. This sample comprised CD4+ T cells from peripheral blood mononuclear cells, obtained in the second trimester of pregnancy. Every receptor here comes from a female donor with multiple sclerosis, enrolled in a pregnancy study.

This clone showed up just a few times. The chain carries TRBV7-9 and TRBJ2-7, with 8 bases fitting TRBD1. The CDR3 is 14 residues long. Germline V gene lookup returns CDR1 SEHNR and CDR2 FQNEAQ (reference sequence). V lost 6 bases to trimming and J lost 7 bases; unmatched junction nucleotides: 11. The CDR3: CASSRWTGLREQYF. CDR3 bases: TGTGCCAGCAGTCGTTGGACAGGGCTAAGGGAGCAGTACTTC.

The J gene is TRBJ2-2, the V gene TRBV4-2; 13 bases fit TRBD2. The CDR3 covers 21 residues. CDR1 and CDR2 (germline): LGHNA, YNFKEQ. Trimming at V came to 0 bases and at J to 1 base, leaving 11 bases not matched to a gene. The CDR3 region has the DNA TGTGCCAGCAGCCAAGACTCCCTACCCGGGACTAGCGGGAAGAACACCGGGGAGCTGTTTTTT. Translation: CASSQDSLPGTSGKNTGELFF.

The gene calls are TRBV5-6 and TRBJ2-5; D may be TRBD2 (5 bases). CDR1 is SGHDT, CDR2 YYEEEE, per germline. V lost 4 bases and J lost 5, with 15 bases in between. This CDR3 comprises 14 residues. CDR3 DNA: TGTGCCAGCAGCGCAATGGGGAGAGGGGAGACCCAGTACTTC. Its protein is CASSAMGRGETQYF.

The CDR3 sequence is CAVIRGQDGYTF. CDR3 nucleotides: TGTGCTGTCATCAGGGGGCAGGATGGCTACACCTTC. This chain links TRBV28 with TRBJ1-2; 8 bases fit TRBD1. Germline V lookup: CDR1 MDHEN, CDR2 SYDVKM. This CDR3 is built from 12 residues.

This clone was observed a single time. The V and J genes are TRBV5-4 and TRBJ2-7; 8 nucleotides match TRBD2. Unmatched junction bases numbered 9, after V lost 5 bases and J lost 2 bases. The CDR3 sequence is 15 residues long. CDR1 and CDR2 from the germline V gene are SGHNT and YYREEE (reference sequence). CDR3 coding DNA: TGTGCCAGCAGTCTTTCCGGGACTAGTGCCTACGAGCAGTACTTC. Residues: CASSLSGTSAYEQYF.

CDR3 residues: CASSPKLANYNEQFF. DNA for the CDR3: TGTGCCAGCAGCCCGAAACTAGCGAATTACAATGAGCAGTTCTTC. The genes are TRBV11-2 and TRBJ2-1; 7 bases match TRBD2. The CDR3 contains 15 residues. Germline V gene sequence: CDR1 SGHAT, CDR2 FQNNGV. V lost 5 bases, J lost 4 bases, and 8 bases stayed unmatched. Full variable domain (rest looked up from reference TRBV11-2 and TRBJ2-1): EAGVAQSPRYKIIEKRQSVAFWCNPISGHATLYWYQQILGQGPKLLIQFQNNGVVDDSQLPKDRFSAERLKGVDSTLKIQPAKLEDSAVYLCASSPKLANYNEQFFGPGTRLTVL.

The chain carries TRBV5-6 and TRBJ1-4, with D possibly matching TRBD1 (5 bases). Looked up from germline, CDR1 is SGHDT and CDR2 is YYEEEE. Trimming stripped 3 bases from V and 0 bases from J, with 9 bases between. The CDR3 is made up of 15 amino acids. In DNA form, the CDR3 reads TGTGCCAGCAGCTCTACAGGTGCAACTAATGAAAAACTGTTTTTT. Translated: CASSSTGATNEKLFF.

A single count supports this clone. CDR3 nucleotides: TGTGCCAGCAGCTGGACTAGCGGGAACAATGAGCAGTTCTTC. It specifies CASSWTSGNNEQFF. The chain recombines TRBV11-2 with TRBJ2-1; TRBD2 agrees at 12 bases. The CDR3 is 14 amino acids. Per the germline V gene, CDR1 is SGHAT and CDR2 is FQNNGV. The V and J ends lost 4 bases and 5 bases, in that order; junction bases with no gene match: 0.

The CDR3: CASSLFFDSPLHF. Written as DNA, the CDR3 is TGTGCCAGCAGTTTATTCTTTGATTCACCCCTCCACTTT. V usage is TRBV27 and J usage is TRBJ1-6; D is undetermined. This CDR3 is 13 amino acids long. Germline assignment: CDR1 MNHEY and CDR2 SMNVEV (reference sequence). V was clipped by 1 base and J by 8 bases, with 6 bases between them.

The V gene is TRBV28, the J gene TRBJ2-1; 9 bases line up with TRBD2. The CDR3 spans 18 residues. The V segment lost 5 bases and the J segment 0 bases; nucleotides outside the gene matches: 11. From germline, CDR1 is MDHEN and CDR2 SYDVKM. The CDR3 is CASSPRRTSASSYNEQFF. CDR3 nucleotide sequence: TGTGCCAGCAGTCCTAGGAGGACTAGCGCAAGCTCCTACAATGAGCAGTTCTTC. Full variable domain (remainder filled in from reference TRBV28 and TRBJ2-1): DVKVTQSSRYLVKRTGEKVFLECVQDMDHENMFWYRQDPGLGLRLIYFSYDVKMKEKGDIPEGYSVSREKKERFSLILESASTNQTSMYLCASSPRRTSASSYNEQFFGPGTRLTVL.

V is TRBV5-6 and J is TRBJ2-1; D is possibly TRBD2 (5 bases). Germline V gene data show CDR1 as SGHDT and CDR2 as YYEEEE. Trimming pared 0 bases from V and 0 bases from J, leaving 10 bases between. The CDR3 has 16 residues. In DNA, the CDR3 is TGTGCCAGCAGCTTGGCGGGATTGAGCTCCTACAATGAGCAGTTCTTC. Translated: CASSLAGLSSYNEQFF.

The chain employs TRBV7-2 and TRBJ2-1; 11 positions match TRBD1. In germline, CDR1 is SGHTA, CDR2 FQGNSA. Trimming removed 2 bases from V and 6 bases from J; junction bases left unmatched: 3. This CDR3 is 15 amino acids long. CDR3: CASSLRTGGSNEQFF. For the CDR3, the DNA is TGTGCCAGCAGCTTAAGGACAGGGGGCTCCAATGAGCAGTTCTTC.

The gene calls are TRBV5-4 and TRBJ1-2; the D is unclear. The germline V and J ends were trimmed by 2 bases and 7 bases, with 9 bases remaining between them. Germline V gives CDR1 SGHNT, CDR2 YYREEE (reference sequence). The CDR3 length is 12 residues. The CDR3 reads CASSFISGGYTF. Written as DNA, the CDR3 is TGTGCCAGCAGCTTTATCTCCGGTGGCTACACCTTC.

The DNA for the CDR3 is TGTGCCAGCAGTGCCGTACAGGGCGATAGCAATCAGCCCCAGCATTTT. Translating gives CASSAVQGDSNQPQHF. V gene TRBV6-1 combines with J gene TRBJ1-5, with D possibly matching TRBD1 (6 bases). The CDR3 length is 16 residues. Trimming left V 4 bases short and J 0 bases short, with 13 bases between. Germline CDR1 is MNHNS and CDR2 is SASEGT.

The J gene is TRBJ1-2, the V gene TRBV9; D might be TRBD1 (5 bases). In germline, CDR1 is SGDLS, CDR2 YYNGEE. V shed 7 bases and J shed 8 bases, with 15 bases lying between them. CDR3 length: 12 amino acids. In DNA form, the CDR3 reads TGTGCCAGCTTCAGGGAGGCTAGCGGCTACACCTTC. This codes for CASFREASGYTF.

The chain has TRBV19 and TRBJ1-2; D is uncertain. The germline V gene encodes CDR1 LNHDA and CDR2 SQIVND (reference sequence). The CDR3 length is 11 residues. V lost 4 bases, J lost 4 bases, and 4 bases lay in between. The CDR3 DNA reads as TGTGCCAGTAGTACCCTCTATGGCTACACCTTC. As protein: CASSTLYGYTF.

The rearrangement uses TRBV29-1 and TRBJ1-1; D unresolved. CDR1 is SQVTM, CDR2 ANQGSEA, per germline. This CDR3 region has 11 residues. V was cut by 4 bases and J by 6 bases, with 9 bases left in between. The chain's CDR3 is CSVVDTPEAFF. CDR3 bases: TGCAGCGTTGTCGACACCCCTGAAGCTTTCTTT.

The chain couples TRBV19 to TRBJ2-6; 8 positions match TRBD1. Trimming cost V 2 bases and J 10 bases; bases outside gene matches: 4. CDR3 length: 14 residues. CDR1 LNHDA and CDR2 SQIVND come from the germline V gene (reference sequence). CDR3 DNA: TGTGCCAGTAGTATAATGGGACAGGTTAACGTCCTGACTTTC. Its protein product is CASSIMGQVNVLTF.

The CDR3 loop is CASSETSGKNYEQYF. Written as DNA, the CDR3 is TGCGCCAGCAGCGAAACTAGCGGGAAGAACTACGAGCAGTACTTC. This chain connects TRBV5-1 to TRBJ2-7; 10 positions match TRBD2. With V trimmed by 4 bases and J by 3 bases, 7 bases remained unmatched. The CDR3 is made up of 15 amino acids. CDR1 and CDR2 from the germline V gene are SGHRS and YFSETQ.

This rearrangement joins TRBV5-1 to TRBJ1-1; weak D call: TRBD1 (6 bases). V lost 5 bases, J lost 2 bases, and 16 bases lay in between. This CDR3 region has 15 residues. Germline assignment: CDR1 SGHRS and CDR2 YFSETQ. The chain's CDR3 is CASRRAGGVNTEAFF. The CDR3 DNA follows: TGCGCCAGCAGGCGAGCGGGGGGCGTAAACACTGAAGCTTTCTTT.